A single sample gave rise to the 7 T cell receptor beta chains below, sequenced in a study of regulatory T cells in long-lasting Graves disease. TCRdb recomputed calls from the reads with MiXCR, one row per CDR3 protein. The repertoire holds more than 650 distinct CDR3 sequences, about 83% seen once, with around 13% in the top ten. The TCR library was prepared using RNA isolated from PBMCs. The sequences come from peripheral blood mononuclear cells (PBMCs), collected with antithyroid drug treatment, in newly diagnosed or persistent Graves disease (not recorded which). Receptors were obtained from a young woman with Graves disease.

The chain carries TRBV9 and TRBJ2-3; a possible D gene is TRBD2 (7 bases). V lost 0 bases to trimming and J lost 4 bases, with 21 bases between them. This CDR3 region has 18 residues. Germline V lookup: CDR1 SGDLS, CDR2 YYNGEE. This CDR3 reads CASSVVRRGGPSPDTQYF. CDR3 nucleotide sequence: TGTGCCAGCAGCGTAGTCAGGAGGGGGGGGCCTTCCCCAGATACGCAGTATTTT.

The CDR3 reads CASGLRRNTEAFF. DNA for the CDR3: TGTGCTAGTGGTTTGCGCCGGAACACTGAAGCTTTCTTT. V gene TRBV12-5 combines with J gene TRBJ1-1, with D unresolved. V dropped 2 bases and J dropped 1 base, with 5 bases sitting between them. The CDR3 runs 13 residues. Germline V lookup: CDR1 LGHNT, CDR2 FRNRAP.

This clonotype was found once. The J gene is TRBJ2-1, the V gene TRBV11-1, with no clear D. V dropped 5 bases and J dropped 4 bases, with 15 bases sitting between them. The CDR3 has 15 amino acids. Germline assignment: CDR1 SGHAT and CDR2 FQDESV (reference sequence). CDR3 amino acids: CASSAQAEIYNEQFF. The CDR3 DNA reads as TGTGCCAGCAGCGCGCAGGCCGAAATATACAATGAGCAGTTCTTC.

This clonotype was recorded once. The V and J genes are TRBV19 and TRBJ1-1, with a possible D match to TRBD1 (5 bases). CDR1 LNHDA and CDR2 SQIVND come from the germline V gene (reference sequence). V lost 5 bases, J lost 3 bases, and 13 bases lay in between. There are 14 residues in the CDR3. The CDR3 reads CASSPRDGYTEAFF. Here the CDR3 DNA reads TGTGCCAGTAGTCCCCGGGACGGATACACTGAAGCTTTCTTT.

This chain connects TRBV5-4 to TRBJ2-1; 7 bases agree with TRBD2. V lost 4 bases to trimming and J lost 7 bases; unmatched junction nucleotides: 20. This CDR3 spans 18 amino acids. In germline, CDR1 is SGHNT, CDR2 YYREEE (reference sequence). Here the CDR3 reads CASSRSIVAGGPGNEQFF. The DNA for the CDR3 is TGTGCCAGCAGCCGGAGTATTGTAGCGGGCGGGCCAGGGAATGAGCAGTTCTTC.

V is TRBV20-1 and J is TRBJ2-7; the match to TRBD1 covers 11 bases. The CDR3 length is 13 residues. CDR1 and CDR2 (germline): DFQATT, SNEGSKA (reference sequence). The V and J ends lost 5 bases and 5 bases, in that order; junction bases with no gene match: 5. The CDR3 bases are TGCAGTGCTCCAAGGACAGGGGGCAACGAGCAGTACTTC. Translating gives CSAPRTGGNEQYF.

V gene TRBV24-1 combines with J gene TRBJ2-2; 9 bases align to TRBD1. The CDR3 sequence is 14 residues long. With V trimmed by 9 bases and J by 4 bases, 5 bases remained unmatched. Per the germline V gene, CDR1 is KGHDR and CDR2 is SFDVKD. The CDR3 loop is CATQQGARTGELFF. CDR3 DNA: TGTGCCACCCAACAGGGGGCGCGCACCGGGGAGCTGTTTTTT.